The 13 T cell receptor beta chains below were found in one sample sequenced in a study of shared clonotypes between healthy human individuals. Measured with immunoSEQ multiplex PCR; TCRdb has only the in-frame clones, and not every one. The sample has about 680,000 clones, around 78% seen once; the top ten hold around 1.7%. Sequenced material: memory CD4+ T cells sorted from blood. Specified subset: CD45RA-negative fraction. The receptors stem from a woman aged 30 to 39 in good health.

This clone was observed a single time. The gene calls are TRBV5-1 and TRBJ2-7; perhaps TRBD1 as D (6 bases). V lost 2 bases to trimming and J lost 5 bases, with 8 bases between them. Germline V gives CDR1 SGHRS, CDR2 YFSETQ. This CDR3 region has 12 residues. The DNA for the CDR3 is TGCGCCAGCAGCTTTTCAGGGGACGAGCAGTACTTC. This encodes CASSFSGDEQYF.

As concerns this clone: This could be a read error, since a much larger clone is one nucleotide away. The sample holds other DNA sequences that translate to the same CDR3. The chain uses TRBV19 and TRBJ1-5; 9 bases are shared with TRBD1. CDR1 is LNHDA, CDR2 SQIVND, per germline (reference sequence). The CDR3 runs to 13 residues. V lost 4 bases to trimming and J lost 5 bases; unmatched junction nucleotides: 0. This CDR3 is CASSRTGDQPQHF. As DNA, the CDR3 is TGTGCCAGTAGTAGGACAGGGGATCAGCCCCAGCATTTT.

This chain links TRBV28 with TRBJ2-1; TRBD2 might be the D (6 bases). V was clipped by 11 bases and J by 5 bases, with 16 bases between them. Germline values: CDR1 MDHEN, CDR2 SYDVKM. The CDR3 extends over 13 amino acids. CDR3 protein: CAVIAVNNNEQFF. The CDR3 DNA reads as TGTGCCGTGATAGCGGTAAACAACAATGAGCAGTTCTTC.

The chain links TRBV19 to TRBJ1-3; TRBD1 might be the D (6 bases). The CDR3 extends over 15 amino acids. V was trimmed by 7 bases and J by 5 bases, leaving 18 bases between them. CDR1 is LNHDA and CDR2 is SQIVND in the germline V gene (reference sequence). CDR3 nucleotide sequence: TGTGCCAGTAAAGTTGACAGGTCAATCAGAAACACCATATATTTT. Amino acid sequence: CASKVDRSIRNTIYF.

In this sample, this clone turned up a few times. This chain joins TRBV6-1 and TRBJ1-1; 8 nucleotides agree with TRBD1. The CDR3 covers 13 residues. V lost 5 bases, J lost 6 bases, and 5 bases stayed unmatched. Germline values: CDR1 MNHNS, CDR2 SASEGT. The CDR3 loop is CASSNQGAAEAFF. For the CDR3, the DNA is TGTGCCAGCAGTAATCAGGGGGCCGCTGAAGCTTTCTTT.

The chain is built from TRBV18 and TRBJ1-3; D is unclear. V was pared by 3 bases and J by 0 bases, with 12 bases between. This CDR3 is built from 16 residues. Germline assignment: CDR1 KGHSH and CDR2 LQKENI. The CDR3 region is CASSPEGFSSGNTIYF. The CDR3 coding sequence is TGTGCCAGCTCACCGGAAGGATTTAGCTCTGGAAACACCATATATTTT. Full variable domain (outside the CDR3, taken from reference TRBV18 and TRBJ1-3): NAGVMQNPRHLVRRRGQEARLRCSPMKGHSHVYWYRQLPEEGLKFMVYLQKENIIDESGMPKERFSAEFPKEGPSILRIQQVVRGDSAAYFCASSPEGFSSGNTIYFGEGSWLTVV.

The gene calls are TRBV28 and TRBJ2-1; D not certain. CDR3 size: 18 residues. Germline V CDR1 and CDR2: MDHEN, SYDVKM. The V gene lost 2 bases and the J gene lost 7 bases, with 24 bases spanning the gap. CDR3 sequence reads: CASSLTRARPSFRNEQFF. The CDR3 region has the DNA TGTGCCAGCAGTTTAACCCGCGCGCGGCCTTCTTTTCGGAATGAGCAGTTCTTC.

The CDR3 reads CASSPDGDPYEQYF. CDR3 bases: TGTGCCAGCAGTCCCGACGGGGACCCCTACGAGCAGTACTTC. The chain has TRBV6-6 and TRBJ2-7; either TRBD1 or TRBD2 may supply D (5 bases each). CDR1 and CDR2 (germline): MNHNY, SVGAGI (reference sequence). The CDR3 is 14 amino acids. V lost 5 bases, J lost 2 bases, and 13 bases lay in between.

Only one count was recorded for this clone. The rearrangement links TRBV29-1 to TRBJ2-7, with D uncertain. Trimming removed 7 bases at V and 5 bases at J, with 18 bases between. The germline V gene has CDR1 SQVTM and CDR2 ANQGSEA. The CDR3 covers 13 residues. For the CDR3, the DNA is TGCAGCGCCCGATCCCTTGGTCTCAACGAGCAGTACTTC. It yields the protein CSARSLGLNEQYF.

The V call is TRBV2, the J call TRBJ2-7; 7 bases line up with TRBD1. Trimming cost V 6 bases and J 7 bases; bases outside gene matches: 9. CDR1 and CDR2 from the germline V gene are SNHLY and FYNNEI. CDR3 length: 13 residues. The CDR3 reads CASSRDRQREQYF. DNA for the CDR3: TGTGCCAGCAGCAGGGACAGACAAAGGGAGCAGTACTTC. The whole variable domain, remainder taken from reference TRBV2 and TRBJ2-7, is EPEVTQTPSHQVTQMGQEVILRCVPISNHLYFYWYRQILGQKVEFLVSFYNNEISEKSEIFDDQFSVERPDGSNFTLKIRSTKLEDSAMYFCASSRDRQREQYFGPGTRLTVT.

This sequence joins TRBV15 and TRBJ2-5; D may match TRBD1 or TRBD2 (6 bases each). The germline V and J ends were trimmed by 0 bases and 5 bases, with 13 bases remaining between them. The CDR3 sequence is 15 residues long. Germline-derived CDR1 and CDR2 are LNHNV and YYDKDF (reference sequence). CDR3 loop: CATSRDRGPLETQYF. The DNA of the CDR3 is TGTGCCACCAGCAGAGACCGGGGGCCTCTGGAGACCCAGTACTTC.

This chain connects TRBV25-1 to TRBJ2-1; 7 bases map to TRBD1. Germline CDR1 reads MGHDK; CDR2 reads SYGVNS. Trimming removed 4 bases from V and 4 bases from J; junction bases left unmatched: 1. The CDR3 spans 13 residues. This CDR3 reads CASSGQGYNEQFF. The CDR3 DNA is TGTGCCAGCAGTGGACAGGGTTACAATGAGCAGTTCTTC.

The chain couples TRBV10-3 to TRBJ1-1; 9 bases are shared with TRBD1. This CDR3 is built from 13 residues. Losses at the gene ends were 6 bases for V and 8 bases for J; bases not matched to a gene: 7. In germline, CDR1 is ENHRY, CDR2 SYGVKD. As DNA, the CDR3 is TGTGCCATCAGAGCTCAACAGGGGGCAGAAGCTTTCTTT. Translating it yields CAIRAQQGAEAFF.